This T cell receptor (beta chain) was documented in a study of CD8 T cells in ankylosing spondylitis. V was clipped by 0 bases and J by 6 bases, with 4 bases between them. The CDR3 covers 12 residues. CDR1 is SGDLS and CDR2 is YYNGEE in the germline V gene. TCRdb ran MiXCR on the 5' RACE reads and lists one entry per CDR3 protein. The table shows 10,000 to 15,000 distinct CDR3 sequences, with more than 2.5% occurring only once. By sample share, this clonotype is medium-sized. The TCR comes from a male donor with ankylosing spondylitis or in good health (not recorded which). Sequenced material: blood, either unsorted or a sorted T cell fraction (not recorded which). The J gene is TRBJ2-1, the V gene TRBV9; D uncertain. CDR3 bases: TGTGCCAGCAGCGTAGCCCCCAATGAGCAGTTCTTC. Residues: CASSVAPNEQFF.